These 18 T cell receptor beta chains originate from one sample sequenced in a study of yellow fever vaccine responses in identical twins. TCRdb redid the calling of the RT-PCR reads with MiXCR, one entry per CDR3 protein. The repertoire holds about 18,000 distinct CDR3 sequences, roughly 60% seen once, with 7.7% in the top ten. Sequenced material: T cells from blood (PBMCs), unsorted or a sorted subset (not recorded which), taken before or after yellow fever vaccination (not recorded which). The source of these receptors is a woman between 18 and 29 years old who received the yellow fever vaccine.

V and J are TRBV2 and TRBJ2-1; 7 bases match TRBD1. Germline assignment: CDR1 SNHLY and CDR2 FYNNEI. This CDR3 contains 15 residues. V trimming: 5 bases; J trimming: 2 bases; junction bases outside the gene matches: 6. CDR3 in amino acids: CASSQRGLTYNEQFF. The CDR3 region has the DNA TGTGCCAGCAGTCAAAGGGGGCTTACCTACAATGAGCAGTTCTTC. The whole variable domain, filled in from reference TRBV2 and TRBJ2-1, reads EPEVTQTPSHQVTQMGQEVILRCVPISNHLYFYWYRQILGQKVEFLVSFYNNEISEKSEIFDDQFSVERPDGSNFTLKIRSTKLEDSAMYFCASSQRGLTYNEQFFGPGTRLTVL.

J is TRBJ1-2 and V is TRBV10-1; 8 nucleotides agree with TRBD1. With 4 bases clipped from V and 4 bases from J, the junction kept 5 bases outside the gene matches. This CDR3 comprises 14 residues. The germline CDR1 and CDR2 sequences are WNHNN and SYGVQD (reference sequence). The CDR3 DNA is TGCGCCAGCAGTGGGACAGGGACGGCCTATGGCTACACCTTC. Translating gives CASSGTGTAYGYTF.

The rearrangement uses TRBV12-5 and TRBJ2-1; the D gene is possibly TRBD2 (7 bases). Trimming removed 3 bases from V and 0 bases from J, with 15 bases in between. The CDR3 has 17 amino acids. The germline V gene encodes CDR1 LGHNT and CDR2 FRNRAP. For the CDR3, the DNA is TGTGCTAGTGGTTTAGGGGGGGGCGGGAGCTCCTACAATGAGCAGTTCTTC. It translates to CASGLGGGGSSYNEQFF.

On this clonotype: Sequence at one end of the junction differs from germline and may be a read error. This chain joins TRBV2 and TRBJ1-1, with D tentatively TRBD1 (6 bases). CDR1 is SNHLY and CDR2 is FYNNEI in the germline V gene. The CDR3 has 14 residues. The CDR3 DNA reads TGTGCCAGCAGAGAAGACAGCAGGGGTACTGAAGCTTTCTTT. It translates to CASREDSRGTEAFF.

The chain couples TRBV5-1 to TRBJ1-1, with D possibly matching TRBD1 (5 bases). V shed 1 base and J shed 5 bases, with 9 bases lying between them. The V gene's germline CDR1 is SGHRS and CDR2 YFSETQ. The CDR3 has 13 residues. DNA for the CDR3: TGCGCCAGCAGCTTGTCCCAGGGAACTGAAGCTTTCTTT. Residues: CASSLSQGTEAFF.

V and J are TRBV6-4 and TRBJ2-5, with D perhaps being TRBD1 or TRBD2 (5 bases each). The CDR3 runs to 15 residues. Trimming shortened V by 5 bases and J by 2 bases, and 15 bases separated the two germline ends. Germline CDR1 and CDR2: MRHNA and SNTAGT. The CDR3 bases are TGTGCCAGCAGTCCGGCAGCAGGGAGTCAAGAGACCCAGTACTTC. It is translated as CASSPAAGSQETQYF.

The rearrangement uses TRBV11-1 and TRBJ2-3; 8 nucleotides line up with TRBD2. V lost 5 bases, J lost 5 bases, and 9 bases stayed unmatched. CDR3 length: 15 residues. Germline lookup yields CDR1 SGHAT and CDR2 FQDESV (reference sequence). Written as DNA, the CDR3 is TGTGCCAGCAGCCACGGCGGGAGGAGGGTAGATACGCAGTATTTT. Encoded protein: CASSHGGRRVDTQYF.

This clonotype was seen only once. The V call is TRBV10-1, the J call TRBJ1-2, with TRBD1 matching over 10 bases. The CDR3 is 15 amino acids. The junction had 5 bases not matched to a gene; V was cut back by 0 bases and J by 7 bases. In germline, CDR1 is WNHNN, CDR2 SYGVQD (reference sequence). The CDR3 loop is CASSESMTGGLGYTF. CDR3 DNA sequence: TGCGCCAGCAGTGAGTCGATGACAGGGGGCCTTGGCTACACCTTC.

This clonotype was counted a few times. The chain couples TRBV7-9 to TRBJ2-1, with unresolved D. Trimming removed 5 bases at V and 9 bases at J, with 14 bases between. The germline CDR1 and CDR2 sequences are SEHNR and FQNEAQ (reference sequence). The CDR3 has 13 residues. The CDR3 loop is CASSTEWGAEQFF. In nucleotides, the CDR3 is TGTGCCAGCAGCACCGAATGGGGTGCTGAGCAGTTCTTC.

This clonotype was counted between two and nine times. The rearrangement uses TRBV20-1 and TRBJ1-5; D is uncertain. There are 12 residues in the CDR3. CDR1 is DFQATT, CDR2 SNEGSKA, per germline (reference sequence). Deletions cut 3 bases from V and 5 bases from J, with 8 bases between. The CDR3 reads CSASLSDQPQHF. The CDR3 nucleotides are TGCAGTGCTAGTCTTTCAGATCAGCCCCAGCATTTT.

Only a few counts were recorded for this clonotype. This sequence joins TRBV29-1 and TRBJ2-5; possible D gene TRBD2, 5 bases. From germline, CDR1 is SQVTM and CDR2 ANQGSEA. The V gene lost 4 bases and the J gene lost 7 bases, with 7 bases spanning the gap. This CDR3 spans 10 amino acids. In nucleotides, the CDR3 is TGCAGCGTTGTCGAGGGGACCCAGTACTTC. It codes for CSVVEGTQYF.

This clonotype was observed a handful of times. This chain links TRBV4-2 with TRBJ2-1; tentatively, D is TRBD2 (5 bases). Trimming removed 0 bases at V and 4 bases at J, with 7 bases between. CDR3 length equals 14 residues. The germline V gene encodes CDR1 LGHNA and CDR2 YNFKEQ. The CDR3 region is CASSQDGLYNEQFF. DNA of the CDR3: TGTGCCAGCAGCCAAGACGGACTTTACAATGAGCAGTTCTTC.

This clonotype was detected only a few times. This chain links TRBV29-1 with TRBJ2-6, with 10 positions matching TRBD1. CDR3 length: 14 amino acids. V shed 6 bases and J 4 bases; nucleotides not matched to a gene: 3. The germline gives CDR1 SQVTM, CDR2 ANQGSEA. CDR3 DNA: TGCAGCGTGGGGACAGGGGACGGGGCCAACGTCCTGACTTTC. Its protein product is CSVGTGDGANVLTF.

The chain carries TRBV4-2 and TRBJ2-3, with D perhaps being TRBD1 or TRBD2 (6 bases each). Germline values: CDR1 LGHNA, CDR2 YNFKEQ. Trimming pared 5 bases from V and 0 bases from J, leaving 18 bases between. The CDR3 is 17 residues long. The CDR3 region is CASSATGASTSTDTQYF. The CDR3 nucleotides read TGTGCCAGCAGCGCGACGGGGGCGTCTACTAGCACAGATACGCAGTATTTT.

This clonotype has a single count. This chain connects TRBV11-2 to TRBJ2-1; 14 bases match TRBD2. CDR1 and CDR2 (germline): SGHAT, FQNNGV. V shed 5 bases, J shed 5 bases, and the junction held 5 bases outside the gene matches. The CDR3 is 16 amino acids. CDR3: CASSTRTSGGNNEQFF. CDR3 coding DNA: TGTGCCAGCAGCACCCGGACTAGCGGGGGGAACAATGAGCAGTTCTTC.

The chain uses TRBV11-3 and TRBJ2-5; no definite D call. CDR3 length equals 12 residues. Looked up from germline, CDR1 is SGHNT and CDR2 is YENEEA. V was pared by 5 bases and J by 5 bases, with 9 bases between. The CDR3 nucleotides are TGTGCCAGCAGCCCTCAAAAGGAGACCCAGTACTTC. It translates to CASSPQKETQYF.

This rearrangement joins TRBV2 to TRBJ2-3, with 11 bases that match TRBD1. Germline CDR1 is SNHLY and CDR2 is FYNNEI. Unmatched junction bases numbered 7, after V lost 2 bases and J lost 6 bases. The CDR3 consists of 16 residues. The CDR3 nucleotides are TGTGCCAGCAGTGAAAATATAGGACAGGGGGCGGATACGCAGTATTTT. Protein: CASSENIGQGADTQYF.

The genes are TRBV20-1 and TRBJ1-1; no definite D call. There are 16 residues in the CDR3. Germline CDR1 reads DFQATT; CDR2 reads SNEGSKA (reference sequence). Trimming removed 0 bases from V and 0 bases from J, with 14 bases in between. CDR3 loop: CSARDDLGSLNTEAFF. The CDR3 bases are TGCAGTGCTAGAGATGACTTGGGGTCACTGAACACTGAAGCTTTCTTT.